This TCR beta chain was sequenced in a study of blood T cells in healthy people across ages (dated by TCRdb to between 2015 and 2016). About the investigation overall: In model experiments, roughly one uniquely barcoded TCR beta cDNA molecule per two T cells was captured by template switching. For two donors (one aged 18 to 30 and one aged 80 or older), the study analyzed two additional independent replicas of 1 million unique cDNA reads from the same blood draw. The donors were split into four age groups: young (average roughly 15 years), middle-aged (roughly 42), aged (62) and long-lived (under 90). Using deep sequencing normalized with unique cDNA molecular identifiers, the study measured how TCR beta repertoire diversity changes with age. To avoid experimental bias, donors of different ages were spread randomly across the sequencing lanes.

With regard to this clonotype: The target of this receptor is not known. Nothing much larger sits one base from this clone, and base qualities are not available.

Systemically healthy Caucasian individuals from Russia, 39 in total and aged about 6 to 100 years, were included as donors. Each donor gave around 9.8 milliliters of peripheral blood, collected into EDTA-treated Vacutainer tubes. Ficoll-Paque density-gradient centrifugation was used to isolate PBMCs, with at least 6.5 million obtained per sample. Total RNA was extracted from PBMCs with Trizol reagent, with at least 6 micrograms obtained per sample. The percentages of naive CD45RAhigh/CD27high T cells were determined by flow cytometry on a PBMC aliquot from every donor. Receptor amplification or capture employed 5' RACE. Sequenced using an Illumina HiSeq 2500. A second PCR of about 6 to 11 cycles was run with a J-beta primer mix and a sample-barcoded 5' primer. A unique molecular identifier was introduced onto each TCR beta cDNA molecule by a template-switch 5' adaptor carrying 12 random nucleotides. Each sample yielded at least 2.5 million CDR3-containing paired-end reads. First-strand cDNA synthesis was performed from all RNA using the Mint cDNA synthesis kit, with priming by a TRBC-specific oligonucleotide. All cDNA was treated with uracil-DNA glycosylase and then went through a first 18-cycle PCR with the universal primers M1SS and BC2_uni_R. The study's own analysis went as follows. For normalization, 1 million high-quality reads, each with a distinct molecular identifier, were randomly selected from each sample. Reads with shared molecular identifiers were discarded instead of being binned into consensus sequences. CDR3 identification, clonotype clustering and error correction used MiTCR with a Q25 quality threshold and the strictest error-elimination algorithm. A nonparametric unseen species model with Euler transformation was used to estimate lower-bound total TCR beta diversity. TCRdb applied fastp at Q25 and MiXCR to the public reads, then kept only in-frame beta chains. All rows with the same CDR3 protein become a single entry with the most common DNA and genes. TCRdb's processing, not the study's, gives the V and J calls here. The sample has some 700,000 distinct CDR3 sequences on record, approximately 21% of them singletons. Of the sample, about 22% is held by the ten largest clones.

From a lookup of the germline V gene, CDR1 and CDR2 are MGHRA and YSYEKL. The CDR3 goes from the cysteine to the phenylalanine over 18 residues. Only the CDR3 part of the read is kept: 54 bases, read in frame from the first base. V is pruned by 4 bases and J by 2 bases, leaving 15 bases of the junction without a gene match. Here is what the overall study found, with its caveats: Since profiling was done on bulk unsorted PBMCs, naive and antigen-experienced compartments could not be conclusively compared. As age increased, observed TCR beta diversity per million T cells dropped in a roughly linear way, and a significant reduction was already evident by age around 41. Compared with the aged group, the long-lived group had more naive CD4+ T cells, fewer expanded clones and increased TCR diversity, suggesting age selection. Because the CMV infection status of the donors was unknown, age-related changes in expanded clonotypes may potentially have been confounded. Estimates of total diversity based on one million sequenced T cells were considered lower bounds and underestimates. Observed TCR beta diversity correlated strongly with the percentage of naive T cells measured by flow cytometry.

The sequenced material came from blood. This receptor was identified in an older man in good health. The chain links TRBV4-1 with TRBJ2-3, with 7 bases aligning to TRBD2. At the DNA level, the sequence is TGCGCCAGCAGCCGGGCCCACTTACGCGGGAGAAACACAGATACGCAGTATTTT. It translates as CASSRAHLRGRNTDTQYF.